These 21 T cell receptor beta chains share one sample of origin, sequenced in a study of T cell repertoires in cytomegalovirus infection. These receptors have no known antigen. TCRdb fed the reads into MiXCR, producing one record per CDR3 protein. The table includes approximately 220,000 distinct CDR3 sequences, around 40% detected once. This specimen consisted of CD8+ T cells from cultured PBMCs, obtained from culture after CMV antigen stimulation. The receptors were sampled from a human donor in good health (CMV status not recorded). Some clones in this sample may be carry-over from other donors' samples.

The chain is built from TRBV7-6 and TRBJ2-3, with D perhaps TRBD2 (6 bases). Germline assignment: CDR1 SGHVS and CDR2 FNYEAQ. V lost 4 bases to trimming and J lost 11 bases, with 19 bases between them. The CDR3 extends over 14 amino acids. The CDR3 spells CASSSVGGAPMQYF. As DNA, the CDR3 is TGTGCCAGCAGCTCCGTAGGCGGGGCACCCATGCAGTATTTT.

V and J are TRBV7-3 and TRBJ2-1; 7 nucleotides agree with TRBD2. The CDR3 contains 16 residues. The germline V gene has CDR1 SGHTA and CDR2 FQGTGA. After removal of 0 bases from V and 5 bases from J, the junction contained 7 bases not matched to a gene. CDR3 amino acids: CASSLTGPSGNNEQFF. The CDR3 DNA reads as TGTGCCAGCAGCTTAACGGGGCCTAGCGGAAACAATGAGCAGTTCTTC. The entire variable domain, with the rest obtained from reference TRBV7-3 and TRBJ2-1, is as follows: GAGVSQTPSNKVTEKGKYVELRCDPISGHTALYWYRQSLGQGPEFLIYFQGTGAADDSGLPNDRFFAVRPEGSVSTLKIQRTERGDSAVYLCASSLTGPSGNNEQFFGPGTRLTVL.

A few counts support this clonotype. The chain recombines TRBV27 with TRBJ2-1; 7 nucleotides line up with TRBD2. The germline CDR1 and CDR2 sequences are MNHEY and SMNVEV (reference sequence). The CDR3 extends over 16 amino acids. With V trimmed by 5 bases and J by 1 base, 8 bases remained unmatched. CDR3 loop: CASSPSSGPSYNEQFF. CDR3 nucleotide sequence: TGTGCCAGCAGTCCCTCTAGCGGTCCTTCCTACAATGAGCAGTTCTTC.

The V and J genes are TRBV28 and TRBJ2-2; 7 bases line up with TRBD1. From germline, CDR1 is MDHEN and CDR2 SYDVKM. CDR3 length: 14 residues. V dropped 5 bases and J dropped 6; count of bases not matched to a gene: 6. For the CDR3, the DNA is TGTGCCAGCAGTGAAACGGGACAGCCCGGGGAGCTGTTTTTT. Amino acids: CASSETGQPGELFF.

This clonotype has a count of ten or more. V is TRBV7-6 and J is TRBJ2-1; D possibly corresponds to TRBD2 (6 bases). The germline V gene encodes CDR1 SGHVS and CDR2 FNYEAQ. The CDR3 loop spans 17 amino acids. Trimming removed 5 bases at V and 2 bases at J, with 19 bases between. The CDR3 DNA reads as TGTGCCAGCAGCCCGTCGTCGGGGGTCCGAGCCTACAATGAGCAGTTCTTC. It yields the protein CASSPSSGVRAYNEQFF.

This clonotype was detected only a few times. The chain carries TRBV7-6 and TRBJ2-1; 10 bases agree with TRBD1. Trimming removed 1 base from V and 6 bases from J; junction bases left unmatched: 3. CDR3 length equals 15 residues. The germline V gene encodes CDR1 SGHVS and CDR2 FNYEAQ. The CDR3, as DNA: TGTGCCAGCAGCTTAGGACAGGGGGCTTCCAATGAGCAGTTCTTC. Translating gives CASSLGQGASNEQFF.

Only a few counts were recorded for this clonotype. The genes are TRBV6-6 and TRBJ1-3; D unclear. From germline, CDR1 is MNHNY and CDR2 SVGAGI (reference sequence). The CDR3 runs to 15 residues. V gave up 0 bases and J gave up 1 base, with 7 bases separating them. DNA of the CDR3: TGTGCCAGCAGTTACTCGCTAATGTCTGGAAACACCATATATTTT. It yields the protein CASSYSLMSGNTIYF.

The CDR3 sequence is CASSFGSAYNSPLHF. DNA of the CDR3: TGTGCCAGCAGCTTCGGGTCCGCCTATAATTCACCCCTCCACTTT. The V call is TRBV6-6, the J call TRBJ1-6; no firm D call. The CDR3 has 15 residues. V lost 6 bases and J lost 2, with 11 bases in between. Germline CDR1 reads MNHNY; CDR2 reads SVGAGI (reference sequence).

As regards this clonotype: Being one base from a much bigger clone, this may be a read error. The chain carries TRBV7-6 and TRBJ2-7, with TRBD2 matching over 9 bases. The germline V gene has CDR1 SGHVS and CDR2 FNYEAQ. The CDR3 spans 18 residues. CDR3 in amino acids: CAISLAAGGPPHSYEQYF. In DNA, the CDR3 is TGTGCCATCAGCTTAGCGGCGGGAGGGCCCCCCCACTCCTACGAGCAGTACTTC.

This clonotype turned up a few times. CDR3 sequence: CASSLGPRTEAFF. CDR3 in DNA: TGTGCCAGCTCTCTAGGCCCCAGGACTGAAGCTTTCTTT. V usage is TRBV12-3 or TRBV12-4 and J usage is TRBJ1-1; the D is unclear. Trimming left V 8 bases short and J 5 bases short, with 15 bases between. The CDR3 sequence is 13 residues long.

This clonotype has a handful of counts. The CDR3 DNA sequence: TGTGCTAGTGGTTTGGTACAGGGGTCGGTGGAGACCCAGTACTTC. The encoded protein is CASGLVQGSVETQYF. The J gene is TRBJ2-5, the V gene TRBV12-5, with 7 bases identical to TRBD1. Germline V gives CDR1 LGHNT, CDR2 FRNRAP. With 0 bases clipped from V and 5 bases from J, the junction kept 6 bases outside the gene matches. The CDR3 extends over 15 amino acids.

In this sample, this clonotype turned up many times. CDR3 residues: CASSLAGQGMNTEAFF. CDR3 in DNA: TGTGCCAGCAGCTTAGCCGGACAGGGTATGAACACTGAAGCTTTCTTT. This chain uses TRBV7-3 with TRBJ1-1; 8 bases are shared with TRBD1. The germline V gene has CDR1 SGHTA and CDR2 FQGTGA. The CDR3 extends over 16 amino acids. V was pared by 2 bases and J by 0 bases, with 5 bases of the junction left unmatched.

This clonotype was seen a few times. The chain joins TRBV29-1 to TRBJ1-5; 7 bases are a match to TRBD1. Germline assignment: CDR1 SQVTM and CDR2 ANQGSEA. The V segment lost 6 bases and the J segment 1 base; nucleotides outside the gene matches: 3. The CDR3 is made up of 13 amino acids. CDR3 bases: TGCAGCGTCGCAGGGGGAAGCAATCAGCCCCAGCATTTT. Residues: CSVAGGSNQPQHF.

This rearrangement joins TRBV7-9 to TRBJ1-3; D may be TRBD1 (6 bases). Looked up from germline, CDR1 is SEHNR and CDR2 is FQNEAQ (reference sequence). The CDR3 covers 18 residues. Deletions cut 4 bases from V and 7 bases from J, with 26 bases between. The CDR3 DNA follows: TGTGCCAGCAGCTCTCGTCGGGACAAGGGCCTCTGGAGGAACACCATATATTTT. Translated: CASSSRRDKGLWRNTIYF.

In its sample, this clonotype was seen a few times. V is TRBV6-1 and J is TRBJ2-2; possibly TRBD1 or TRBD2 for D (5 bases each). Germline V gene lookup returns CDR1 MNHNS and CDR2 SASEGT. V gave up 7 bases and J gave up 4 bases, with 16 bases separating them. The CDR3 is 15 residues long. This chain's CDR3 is CASKIRDATTGELFF. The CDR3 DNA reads TGTGCCAGCAAGATCCGGGACGCGACCACCGGGGAGCTGTTTTTT.

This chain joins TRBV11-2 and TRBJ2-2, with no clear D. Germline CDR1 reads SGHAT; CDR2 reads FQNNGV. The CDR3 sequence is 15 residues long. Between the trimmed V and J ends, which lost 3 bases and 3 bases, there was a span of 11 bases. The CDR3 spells CASSLWVFDTGELFF. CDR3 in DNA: TGTGCCAGCAGCTTGTGGGTCTTTGACACCGGGGAGCTGTTTTTT.

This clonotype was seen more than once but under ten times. The CDR3 spells CASSEQGGDTGELFF. As DNA, the CDR3 is TGTGCCAGTAGCGAACAGGGGGGGGACACCGGGGAGCTGTTTTTT. V gene TRBV19 combines with J gene TRBJ2-2; a weak D match, TRBD1 (8 bases). This CDR3 is 15 amino acids long. Trimming removed 6 bases from V and 3 bases from J, with 14 bases in between. The germline gives CDR1 LNHDA, CDR2 SQIVND (reference sequence).

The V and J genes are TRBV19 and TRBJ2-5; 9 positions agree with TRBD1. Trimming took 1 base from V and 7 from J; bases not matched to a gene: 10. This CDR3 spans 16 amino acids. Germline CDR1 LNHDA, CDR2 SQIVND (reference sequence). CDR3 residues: CASSIVRGTGRGTQYF. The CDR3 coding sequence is TGTGCCAGTAGTATAGTCAGGGGGACAGGGCGAGGGACCCAGTACTTC.

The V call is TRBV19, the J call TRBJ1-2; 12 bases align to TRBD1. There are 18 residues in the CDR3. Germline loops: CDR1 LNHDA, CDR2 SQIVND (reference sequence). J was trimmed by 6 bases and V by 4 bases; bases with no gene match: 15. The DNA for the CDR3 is TGTGCCAGTAGTACCGGCCGGGACAGGGGGCGAATGCGTGATGGCTACACCTTC. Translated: CASSTGRDRGRMRDGYTF. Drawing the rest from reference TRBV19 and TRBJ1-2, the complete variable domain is DGGITQSPKYLFRKEGQNVTLSCEQNLNHDAMYWYRQDPGQGLRLIYYSQIVNDFQKGDIAEGYSVSREKKESFPLTVTSAQKNPTAFYLCASSTGRDRGRMRDGYTFGSGTRLTVV.

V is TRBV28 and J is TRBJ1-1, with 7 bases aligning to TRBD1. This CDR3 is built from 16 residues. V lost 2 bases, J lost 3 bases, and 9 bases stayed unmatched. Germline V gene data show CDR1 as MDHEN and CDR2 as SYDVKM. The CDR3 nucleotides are TGTGCCAGCAGTTTACCGCGACAGGGATCGGACACTGAAGCTTTCTTT. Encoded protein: CASSLPRQGSDTEAFF.

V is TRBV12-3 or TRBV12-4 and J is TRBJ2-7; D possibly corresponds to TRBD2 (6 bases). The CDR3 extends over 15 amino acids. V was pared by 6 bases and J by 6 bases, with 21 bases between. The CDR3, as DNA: TGTGCCAGCAGCCAAACCCGGGCGGGGAACGCCGAGCAGTACTTC. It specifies CASSQTRAGNAEQYF.